These 6 T cell receptor beta chains were all obtained from the same sample, sequenced in a study of tumor and adjacent non-tumor tissue in lung cancer. No cell sorting was done before RNA was extracted from the tissue. Three rounds of nested PCR, following a modified ARM-PCR protocol, produced the TCRbeta library. TCRdb called the multiplex PCR reads again in MiXCR, with one record for every CDR3 protein. The profile shows 69,000 or so distinct CDR3 sequences, around four fifths of them singletons. Material for sequencing was lung tumor tissue. Receptors originate from a man aged 60 to 75 with non-small cell lung cancer.

With respect to this clonotype: The conserved final phenylalanine or tryptophan is absent from the CDR3, which likely points to a read error. The DNA is left out, because the CDR3 cannot be placed on it with certainty; the CDR3 is given as TCRdb lists it. V is TRBV29-1 and J is TRBJ2-6; TRBD1, the D gene given by the table, was not confirmed from the DNA. The CDR3 numbers 14 amino acids, ends counted. Germline lookup yields CDR1 SQVTM and CDR2 ANQGSEA. CDR3 protein: CSVDLGEGANVLPS.

In the case of this clonotype: An end of the junction differs from the germline gene, which may be a read error. The chain carries TRBV6-5 and TRBJ2-7; tentatively, D is TRBD1 or TRBD2 (5 bases each). Germline CDR1 and CDR2: MNHEY and SVGAGI. The CDR3 length is 13 residues. The CDR3 region is CVSRTLGSYELYF. In DNA form, the CDR3 reads TGTGTCAGCAGGACACTAGGTTCCTACGAGCTGTACTTC.

Turning to this clonotype: A much larger clone lies a single base off, so this may be a read error. The rearrangement uses TRBV21-1 and TRBJ1-5; TRBD1 is the table's D call and was not checked against the DNA. TRBV21-1 represents a pseudogene. The CDR3 spans 13 residues. CDR3: CASIKQGWQPQHF. CDR3 in DNA: TGTGCCAGCATCAAACAGGGGTGGCAGCCCCAGCATTTT.

In its sample, this clonotype was seen once. The gene calls are TRBV19 and TRBJ2-5; 11 nucleotides agree with TRBD2. The ends lost 5 bases at V and 5 bases at J; junction bases unmatched: 10. The CDR3 runs to 16 residues. Germline assignment: CDR1 LNHDA and CDR2 SQIVND (reference sequence). Here the CDR3 reads CASSPGLAGSRETQYF. Written as DNA, the CDR3 is TGTGCCAGTAGTCCCGGACTAGCGGGCTCAAGGGAGACCCAGTACTTC.

Notes on this clonotype: Because the CDR3 is missing its conserved closing phenylalanine or tryptophan, this is likely a read error. The DNA is omitted, as the CDR3 cannot be located on it reliably, and the CDR3 follows TCRdb's listing. The V gene is TRBV20-1, the J gene TRBJ1-5. The CDR3 has 17 residues if both end residues are counted. Per the germline V gene, CDR1 is DFQATT and CDR2 is SNEGSKA (reference sequence). The CDR3 spells CSARGRYRPAVNQPQHY.

A remark on this clonotype: One junction end does not reproduce the germline sequence, and a read error may be involved. The V gene is TRBV5-4, the J gene TRBJ2-3, with D perhaps TRBD2 (6 bases). The germline gives CDR1 SGHNT, CDR2 YYREEE (reference sequence). The CDR3 is 16 residues long. In DNA form, the CDR3 reads TGTACCAGCAGCCCCATCGAGCGGAAGCCGGGAGATACGCAGTGTTTT. Translating gives CTSSPIERKPGDTQCF.